This is a list of T cell receptor beta chains from one sample in a study of blood T cell repertoires in COVID-19. Assay: immunoSEQ multiplex PCR; the TCRdb copy retains only in-frame clones and omits some. The table has approximately 150,000 clones, roughly 80% seen once. Sequencing used PBMCs or T cells enriched from blood (not recorded which). The receptors stem from a woman in her forties with acute COVID-19. The CDR3 runs from the conserved cysteine through the conserved F or W. Fields, in order: clone size, J gene, D gene, V gene, CDR3 DNA, CDR3 protein. The D gene is left open where the match is weak. Not all rows give a size; the values are once, few, many and, for expanded clones, a class.

>.|TRBJ2-1|TRBD2|TRBV24-1
TGTGCCACCTCGTCCTCCAGCGGGATAGTAAATGAGCAGTTCTTC
CATSSSSGIVNEQFF
>once|TRBJ2-2|.|TRBV18
TGTGCCGCGGCCGGAGGAAACACCGGGGAGCTGTTTTTT
CAAAGGNTGELFF
>.|TRBJ2-1|TRBD2|TRBV5-1
TGCGCCAGCAGCTCGACTAGCGGGAGAGACAATGAGCAGTTCTTC
CASSSTSGRDNEQFF
>.|TRBJ1-5|TRBD1|TRBV10-3
TGTGCCATCAGTGGTGACAGGGTGGTACAGCCCCAGCATTTT
CAISGDRVVQPQHF
>.|TRBJ1-1|TRBD1|TRBV30
TGTGCCTGGAGTGTAACAGGGGCCAACACTGAAGCTTTCTTT
CAWSVTGANTEAFF
>once|TRBJ2-1|TRBD1|TRBV25-1
TGTGCCAGCAGTGATCCCGGGACAGGGGTAAACAATGAGCAGTTCTTC
CASSDPGTGVNNEQFF
>once|TRBJ2-2|.|TRBV9
TGTGCCAGCAGCGTAGCACTGAACACCGGGGAGCTGTTTTTT
CASSVALNTGELFF
>.|TRBJ1-1|TRBD1|TRBV30
TGTGCCTGGGCTCTCAGGGGGGAAGCTTTCTTT
CAWALRGEAFF
>.|TRBJ2-5|TRBD2|TRBV3-1/TRBV3-2
TGTGCCAGCAGCCCAGCGGGGAAGAAAGAGACCCAGTACTTC
CASSPAGKKETQYF
>few|TRBJ1-2|TRBD1|TRBV19
TGTGCCAGTAGTTCGGACAGGGTTCGAGGCTACACCTTC
CASSSDRVRGYTF
>.|TRBJ2-1|TRBD1|TRBV29-1
TGCAGCGTTGAAGGGGGCTGGGACAGCTCCTACAATGAGCAGTTCTTC
CSVEGGWDSSYNEQFF
>few|TRBJ2-2|.|TRBV7-3
TGTGCCAGCAGTCGACAGGCCTTCGCGAACACCGGGGAGCTGTTTTTT
CASSRQAFANTGELFF
>once|TRBJ2-1|TRBD1|TRBV2
TGTGCCAGCAAGCCGGACAGGAACAATGAGCAGTTCTTC
CASKPDRNNEQFF
>.|TRBJ2-3|.|TRBV19
TGTGCCAGTAGTATAGGAGTACTCACAGATACGCAGTATTTT
CASSIGVLTDTQYF
>.|TRBJ2-5|.|TRBV6-2/TRBV6-3
TGTGCCAGCAGTCCCGGCGGCGAGACCCAGTACTTC
CASSPGGETQYF
>.|TRBJ2-1|.|TRBV7-2
TGTGCCAGCAGCCTACTACCAGGGAACTACAATGAGCAGTTCTTC
CASSLLPGNYNEQFF
>.|TRBJ1-2|.|TRBV19
TGTGCCAGTAGCCCACGCGGGGGGGGCTACACCTTC
CASSPRGGGYTF
>.|TRBJ1-1|.|TRBV19
TGTGCCAGTAGTATGGGCGAGGGAGCTTTCTTT
CASSMGEGAFF
>.|TRBJ2-5|TRBD2|TRBV11-3
TGTGCCAGCAGCCCACTCGGCGGGAGGCCGGGAGAGACCCAGTACTTC
CASSPLGGRPGETQYF
>once|TRBJ1-4|TRBD1|TRBV7-9
TGTGCCAGCAGCTTGGCCGGGACAGCGAATGAAAAACTGTTTTTT
CASSLAGTANEKLFF
>.|TRBJ2-7|TRBD1|TRBV20-1
TGCAGTGCTACGACAGGGGGCGAGCAGTACTTC
CSATTGGEQYF
>.|TRBJ1-1|TRBD1|TRBV6-5
TGTGCCAGCAGTCGACAGGGATACGATACGACTGAAGCTTTCTTT
CASSRQGYDTTEAFF
>.|TRBJ1-5|TRBD1|TRBV27
TGTGCCAGCAGTTTATATGGACAGGAAGAAATTTTT
CASSLYGQEEIF
>.|TRBJ2-3|TRBD2|TRBV19
TGTGCCAGTAGTCCCTTTGGACTAGCGGGCAGCACAGATACGCAGTATTTT
CASSPFGLAGSTDTQYF
>.|TRBJ1-3|.|TRBV10-2
TGCGCCAGCAGCCGAGGCTCTGGAAACACCATATATTTT
CASSRGSGNTIYF
>once|TRBJ1-3|.|TRBV6-5
TGTGCCAGCAGTTCCCGGAGGCCCTCTGGAAACACCATATATTTT
CASSSRRPSGNTIYF
>.|TRBJ1-5|.|TRBV29-1
TGCAGCGTCGAAATCAGTAGCAATCAGCCCCAGCATTTT
CSVEISSNQPQHF
>.|TRBJ2-7|.|TRBV4-1
TGCGCCAGCAGCCCATCCCCGGGGGACCGTCACGAGCAGTACTTC
CASSPSPGDRHEQYF
>.|TRBJ2-1|TRBD2|TRBV6-1
TGTGCCAGCGGGGACTACTCCTACAATGAGCAGTTCTTC
CASGDYSYNEQFF
>.|TRBJ1-1|.|TRBV20-1
TGCATGGGGGGGGCGAACACTGAAGCTTTCTTT
CMGGANTEAFF
>.|TRBJ2-5|.|TRBV5-1
TGCGCCAGCAGCTTTCGGGGTAGCCAAGAGACCCAGTACTTC
CASSFRGSQETQYF